This TCR beta chain was recovered during a study of cytomegalovirus exposure and HLA in healthy donors. Study observations and caveats: A later analysis reported that several of the most significant clusters appeared to be linked to common viral pathogens, among them Epstein-Barr virus. The classifier reportedly diagnosed cytomegalovirus status with high sensitivity and specificity. Some TCR beta chains (around 180 of them) were listed as cytomegalovirus-associated. Presence/absence analyses supposed approximately even sequencing depth among donors.

As for this clone: Its antigen remains unidentified.

CDR1 WNHNN and CDR2 SYGVQD come from the germline V gene (reference sequence). V was pared by 2 bases and J by 0 bases, with 7 bases of the junction left unmatched. This CDR3 spans 16 amino acids. PCR amplification relied on 60 Vbeta primers (plus 13 Jbeta primers). Profiling relied on immunoSEQ multiplex PCR, and the TCRdb table lists in-frame clones only, not all of them. This sample yields fewer than 150,000 clones, of which roughly 80% are seen a single time; around 4.1% belongs to the top ten. The sequenced sample consisted of PBMCs. This TCR derives from a man in his forties in good health and CMV-seropositive. V usage is TRBV10-1 and J usage is TRBJ2-7, with 7 nucleotides matching TRBD2. The CDR3, as DNA: TGCGCCAGCAGTGAGCTGTTGCGGGGGTACTCCTACGAGCAGTACTTC. Translated, it gives CASSELLRGYSYEQYF.